One sample yielded the 10 T cell receptor beta chains listed below, sequenced in a study of tumor-infiltrating lymphocytes in primary liver carcinoma. Germline DNA was also extracted, and blood RNA derived from unsorted whole blood. TCR beta cDNA was prepared out of about 510 ng total RNA by means of a constant-region primer. What produced the TCR beta libraries was three nested multiplex PCR rounds using slightly modified ARM-PCR. TRBV1-TRBV30 forward primers paired with a C-beta reverse primer drove the first two PCR rounds, ten to eleven cycles each. In TCRdb, the multiplex PCR reads were re-called with MiXCR into one record per CDR3 protein. The sample includes about 210,000 distinct CDR3 sequences, less than 65% of them seen just once. The source material was peripheral blood. Source of these receptors: a woman aged 60-75 years with primary liver carcinoma and hepatitis B virus infection.

To note about this clonotype: It is likely a read error, because the conserved phenylalanine at the end of the CDR3 is missing. The rearrangement joins TRBV11-2 to TRBJ2-3; 9 positions agree with TRBD2. The CDR3 is made up of 20 amino acids. Germline CDR1 reads SGHAT; CDR2 reads FQNNGV. The CDR3 sequence: CASSLDLSGLAGEGIDAQYL. CDR3 DNA sequence: TGTGCCAGCAGCCTAGATCTAAGTGGGTTAGCGGGAGAAGGGATAGATGCGCAGTATCTT.

This clonotype was found many times. The chain joins TRBV11-2 to TRBJ1-1, with 10 nucleotides matching TRBD1. CDR3 length: 15 residues. The V and J ends lost 4 bases and 5 bases, in that order; junction bases with no gene match: 7. Germline lookup yields CDR1 SGHAT and CDR2 FQNNGV. The CDR3 loop reads CASSSWTGGVTEAFF. The CDR3 DNA follows: TGTGCCAGCAGCTCCTGGACAGGGGGAGTGACTGAAGCTTTCTTT.

Here the CDR3 DNA reads TGTGCCAGCAGCTTTCAGTGCGGGACGGCCTTCTACGAGCAGTACTTC. Translation: CASSFQCGTAFYEQYF. The rearrangement joins TRBV11-2 to TRBJ2-7; TRBD2 is a possible D gene (6 bases). Germline CDR1 and CDR2: SGHAT and FQNNGV. Between the trimmed V and J ends, which lost 3 bases and 3 bases, there was a span of 18 bases. This CDR3 contains 16 residues.

This clonotype was counted many times. The CDR3 here is CSVFGQGATDTQYF. The CDR3 coding sequence is TGCAGCGTATTCGGGCAGGGGGCTACAGATACGCAGTATTTT. This chain joins TRBV29-1 and TRBJ2-3, with 8 bases identical to TRBD1. Trimming at V came to 6 bases and at J to 3 bases, leaving 8 bases not matched to a gene. Germline CDR1 is SQVTM and CDR2 is ANQGSEA. The CDR3 loop spans 14 amino acids.

A remark on this clonotype: A junction end diverges from the germline sequence, so it may reflect a read error. The V gene is TRBV5-1, the J gene TRBJ2-2, with D tentatively TRBD1 (6 bases). The CDR3 has 14 residues. Germline assignment: CDR1 SGHRS and CDR2 YFSETQ. Here the CDR3 reads CASNLGAYTGELFF. CDR3 nucleotide sequence: TGCGCCAGCAACTTGGGGGCGTACACCGGGGAGCTGTTTTTT. The full variable domain, with the rest looked up from reference TRBV5-1 and TRBJ2-2, is KAGVTQTPRYLIKTRGQQVTLSCSPISGHRSVSWYQQTPGQGLQFLFEYFSETQRNKGNFPGRFSGRQFSNSRSEMNVSTLELGDSALYLCASNLGAYTGELFFGEGSRLTVL.

This clonotype was seen repeatedly, ten times or more. The chain uses TRBV29-1 and TRBJ2-2; D not certain. The V end lost 7 bases, the J end lost 4 bases, and 10 bases lay between the germline ends. This CDR3 region has 12 residues. Germline V lookup: CDR1 SQVTM, CDR2 ANQGSEA. The CDR3 region has the DNA TGCAGCGGACATTCGGGCACCGGGGAGCTGTTTTTT. Translated, it gives CSGHSGTGELFF.

The rearrangement uses TRBV5-4 and TRBJ2-7; 7 bases are shared with TRBD1. The junction had 10 bases not matched to a gene; V was cut back by 4 bases and J by 6 bases. Per germline, CDR1 SGHNT and CDR2 YYREEE (reference sequence). The CDR3 is 14 amino acids. The CDR3 DNA follows: TGTGCCAGCAGCACTGGGACAGTCCCCTGCGAGCAGTACTTC. It encodes CASSTGTVPCEQYF. The full variable domain, with the rest looked up from reference TRBV5-4 and TRBJ2-7, is ETGVTQSPTHLIKTRGQQVTLRCSSQSGHNTVSWYQQALGQGPQFIFQYYREEENGRGNFPPRFSGLQFPNYSSELNVNALELDDSALYLCASSTGTVPCEQYFGPGTRLTVT.

CDR3 coding DNA: TGTGCCAGCAGCTCCCGGGACGGGACTAGAAGGAGTAGTACAGATACGCAGTATTTT. It translates to CASSSRDGTRRSSTDTQYF. The gene calls are TRBV11-1 and TRBJ2-3; 8 bases align to TRBD2. The CDR3 runs 19 residues. Germline assignment: CDR1 SGHAT and CDR2 FQDESV (reference sequence). The V and J ends lost 4 bases and 3 bases, in that order; junction bases with no gene match: 18.

V and J are TRBV7-3 and TRBJ2-3; D not resolved. The length of the CDR3 is 13 residues. Germline loops: CDR1 SGHTA, CDR2 FQGTGA. V lost 5 bases to trimming and J lost 4 bases, with 10 bases between them. The CDR3 is CASSLERSDTQYF. The CDR3 DNA reads TGTGCCAGCAGCCTCGAGCGTTCAGATACGCAGTATTTT.

Note on this clonotype: At one end, the junction sequence differs from germline, possibly due to a read error. The chain is built from TRBV4-2 and TRBJ2-3, with D perhaps assigned TRBD1 or TRBD2 (6 bases each). Looked up from germline, CDR1 is LGHNA and CDR2 is YNFKEQ. The CDR3 runs to 16 residues. CDR3 amino acids: CAGSQDGVGGANTQYF. The CDR3, as DNA: TGTGCCGGCAGCCAAGACGGGGTGGGGGGCGCAAATACGCAGTATTTT.